This record concerns one T cell receptor (beta chain) sequence. Judged by its sample share, this clonotype qualifies as medium-sized (0.01 to 0.1%). Its antigen target is currently unknown. Per-base qualities were not stored, and no clone one base away is much larger. The record originates from a study of early T cells in non-severe SARS-CoV-2 infection (dated by TCRdb to the early 2020s). Study-level background: Bulk RNA from unsorted whole blood was used for TCR sequencing, so alpha and beta chains could not be paired.

Paper-wide results and their limitations: VDJdb matching was skewed toward anti-spike CD8 responses and likely underestimated virus-specific expansions, missing private and CD4 specificities.

Libraries were prepared through 5' RACE. Sequencing instrument: NextSeq 500. To correct for sequencing error and PCR bias, the TCR library protocol tagged individual cDNA molecules with unique molecular identifiers. Both TCR alpha and beta chains were sequenced, and tight co-correlation was observed between alpha and beta sequence abundances in each sample. The paper's processing steps were these. Decombinator V4 was used to annotate the V gene, J gene and CDR3 of the TCR sequences. TCRs were defined as expanded if a significant change between any two time points was detected under a Poisson model with p below 0.0001. TCR abundances were normalised to the total number of TCRs sequenced per sample and were expressed as counts per million. MAIT TCRs were defined by TRAV1-2 paired with TRAJ12, TRAJ20 or TRAJ33, and iNKT TCRs by TRAV10 paired with TRAJ18. A search of VDJdb, accessed on 1 November 2021, was run for TCRs annotated to CMV, EBV and SARS-CoV-2, with TCRs annotated for multiple antigens excluded. TCRdb handled the public reads itself, with Q25 trimming in fastp and clone calling in MiXCR, and kept productive beta chains. Rows matching on CDR3 protein sequence are summarized as one entry with the most common DNA and genes. The V and J calls and clone size are TCRdb's, not the authors'. This sample has about 64,000 distinct CDR3 sequences in its table, and roughly 12% of those were observed once. The ten largest account for around 1.5% of the sample.

The CDR3 holds 15 amino acids from the cysteine to the phenylalanine. Just the 45-base CDR3 DNA is kept, in frame starting at base 1. V lost 3 bases and J lost 5 bases; the stretch between them is 14 bases long. Via the germline V gene, CDR1 is SNHLY and CDR2 FYNNEI. Set within a cohort of healthcare workers in London, UK, this nested case-control study involved weekly PCR testing of nasopharyngeal swabs along with blood sampling. Healthcare workers were recruited between 23 and 31 March 2020, during the week of the UK lockdown, and were followed weekly for up to about 16 weeks. Specimen: whole blood, collected at baseline. Recombination connected TRBV2 to TRBJ1-5; confidence is insufficient to name the D gene. The receptor comes from an adult who was a healthcare worker with PCR-confirmed SARS-CoV-2 infection or an uninfected control (not recorded which). CDR3 loop: CASSETSPDHQPQHF. In nucleotide form, the sequence is TGTGCCAGCAGTGAGACTTCTCCAGACCATCAGCCCCAGCATTTT.